This entry is about one T cell receptor beta chain. TCRdb reanalysed the multiplex PCR reads using MiXCR and keeps one entry per CDR3 protein. The sample contains roughly 70,000 distinct CDR3 sequences, less than 45% of which appear only once. This sample was included in a study of breast tumors, draining lymph nodes, adjacent tissues. The CDR3 contains 15 residues. Trimming cost V 3 bases and J 8 bases; bases outside gene matches: 7. Germline CDR1 KGHSH, CDR2 LQKENI. The source is a female donor with breast cancer. Some clones in this sample may be carry-over from other donors' samples. The specimen sequenced was breast tumor tissue. This chain uses TRBV18 with TRBJ1-2; 12 positions agree with TRBD1. The CDR3 bases are TGTGCCAGCTCACCCGGGACAGGGGGCCGAGAGGGCTACACCTTC. It codes for CASSPGTGGREGYTF.